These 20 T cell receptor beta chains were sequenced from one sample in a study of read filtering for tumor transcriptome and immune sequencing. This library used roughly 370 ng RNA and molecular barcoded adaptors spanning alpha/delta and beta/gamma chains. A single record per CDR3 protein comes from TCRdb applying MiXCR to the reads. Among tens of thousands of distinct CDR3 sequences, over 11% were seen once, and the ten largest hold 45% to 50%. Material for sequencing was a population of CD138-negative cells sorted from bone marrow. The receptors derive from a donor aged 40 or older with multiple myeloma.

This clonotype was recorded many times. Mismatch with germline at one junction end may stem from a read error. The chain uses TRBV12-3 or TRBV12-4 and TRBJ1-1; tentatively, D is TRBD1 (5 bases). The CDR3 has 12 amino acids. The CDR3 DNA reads TGTGCCAGCAGCCCGAGGAGGGGTAGGGCTTTCTTC. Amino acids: CASSPRRGRAFF.

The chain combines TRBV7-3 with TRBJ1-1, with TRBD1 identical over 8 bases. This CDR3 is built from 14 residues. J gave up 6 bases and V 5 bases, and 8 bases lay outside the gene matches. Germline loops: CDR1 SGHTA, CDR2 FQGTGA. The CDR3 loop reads CASSAGQGRAEAFF. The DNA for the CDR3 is TGTGCCAGCAGCGCCGGACAGGGTAGGGCTGAAGCTTTCTTT.

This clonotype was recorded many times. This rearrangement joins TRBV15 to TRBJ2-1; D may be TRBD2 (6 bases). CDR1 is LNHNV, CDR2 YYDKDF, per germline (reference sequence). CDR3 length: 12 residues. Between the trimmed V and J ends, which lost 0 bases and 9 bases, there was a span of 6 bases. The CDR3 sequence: CATSRDGGEQFF. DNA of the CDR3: TGTGCCACCAGCAGAGACGGGGGTGAGCAGTTCTTC. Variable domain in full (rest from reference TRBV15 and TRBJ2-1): DAMVIQNPRYQVTQFGKPVTLSCSQTLNHNVMYWYQQKSSQAPKLLFHYYDKDFNNEADTPDNFQSRRPNTSFCFLDIRSPGLGDTAMYLCATSRDGGEQFFGPGTRLTVL.

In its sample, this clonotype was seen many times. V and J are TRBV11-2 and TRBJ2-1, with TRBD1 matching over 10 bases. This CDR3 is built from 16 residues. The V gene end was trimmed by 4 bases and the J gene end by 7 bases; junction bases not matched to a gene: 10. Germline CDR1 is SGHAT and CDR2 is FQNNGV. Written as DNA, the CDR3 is TGTGCCAGCAGCTCCGGATTAGGGACAGGGGCAAATGAGCAGTTCTTC. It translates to CASSSGLGTGANEQFF. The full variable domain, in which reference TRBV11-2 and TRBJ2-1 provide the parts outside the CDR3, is EAGVAQSPRYKIIEKRQSVAFWCNPISGHATLYWYQQILGQGPKLLIQFQNNGVVDDSQLPKDRFSAERLKGVDSTLKIQPAKLEDSAVYLCASSSGLGTGANEQFFGPGTRLTVL.

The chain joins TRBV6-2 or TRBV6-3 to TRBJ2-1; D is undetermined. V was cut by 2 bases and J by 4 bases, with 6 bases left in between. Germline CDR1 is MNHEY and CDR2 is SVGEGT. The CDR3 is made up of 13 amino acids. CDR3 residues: CASSYRGYNEQFF. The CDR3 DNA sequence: TGTGCCAGCAGTTACCGCGGATACAATGAGCAGTTCTTC.

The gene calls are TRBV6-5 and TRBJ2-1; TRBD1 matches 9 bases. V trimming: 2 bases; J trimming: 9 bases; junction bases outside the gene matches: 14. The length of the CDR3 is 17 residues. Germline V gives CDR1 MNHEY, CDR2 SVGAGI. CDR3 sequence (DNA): TGTGCCAGCAGTTACCCTGAGGGAACAGGGGGCTTCAGTGAGCAGTTCTTC. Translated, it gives CASSYPEGTGGFSEQFF.

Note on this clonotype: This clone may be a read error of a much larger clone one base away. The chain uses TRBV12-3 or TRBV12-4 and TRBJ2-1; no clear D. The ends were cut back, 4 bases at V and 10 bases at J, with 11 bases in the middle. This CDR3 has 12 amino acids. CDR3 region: CASSSDSREQFF. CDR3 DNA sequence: TGTGCCAGCAGTTCGGATAGCAGGGAGCAGTTCTTC.

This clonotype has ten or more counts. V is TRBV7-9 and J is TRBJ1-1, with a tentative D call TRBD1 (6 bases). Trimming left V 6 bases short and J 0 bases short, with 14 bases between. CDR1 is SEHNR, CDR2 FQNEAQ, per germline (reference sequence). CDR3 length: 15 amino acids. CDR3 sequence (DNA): TGTGCCAGCAGACTACGGGACAACTTGAACACTGAAGCTTTCTTT. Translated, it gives CASRLRDNLNTEAFF.

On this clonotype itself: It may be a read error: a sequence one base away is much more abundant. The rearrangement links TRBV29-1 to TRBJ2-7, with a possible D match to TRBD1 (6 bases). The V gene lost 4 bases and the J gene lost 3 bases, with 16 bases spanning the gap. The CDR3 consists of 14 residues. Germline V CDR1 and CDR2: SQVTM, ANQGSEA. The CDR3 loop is CSVGGLRASYEQYF. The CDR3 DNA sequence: TGCAGCGTTGGGGGGCTACGGGCCAGCTACGAGCAGTACTTC.

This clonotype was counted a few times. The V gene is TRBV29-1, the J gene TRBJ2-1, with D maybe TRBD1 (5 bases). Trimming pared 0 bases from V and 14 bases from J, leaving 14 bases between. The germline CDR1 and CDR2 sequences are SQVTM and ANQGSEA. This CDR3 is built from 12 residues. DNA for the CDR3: TGCAGCGTTGAAGATCGCAGGGTCGGAGAGTTCTTC. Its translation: CSVEDRRVGEFF.

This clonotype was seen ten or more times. CDR3 in amino acids: CASSYFGGQGLDPQHF. The DNA for the CDR3 is TGTGCCAGCAGTTACTTCGGTGGGCAGGGCCTCGATCCCCAGCATTTT. The chain combines TRBV6-2 or TRBV6-3 with TRBJ1-5; a weak D match, TRBD1 (5 bases). The CDR3 spans 16 residues. Germline V gene data show CDR1 as MNHEY and CDR2 as SVGEGT. Trimming took off 1 base at V and 10 bases at J, with 20 bases between the two ends.

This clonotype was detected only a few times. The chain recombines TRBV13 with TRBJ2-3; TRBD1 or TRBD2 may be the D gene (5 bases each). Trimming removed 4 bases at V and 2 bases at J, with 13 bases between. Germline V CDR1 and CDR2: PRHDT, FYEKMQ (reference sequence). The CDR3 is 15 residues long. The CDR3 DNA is TGTGCCAGCAGCTCCAAGCAAGGGACCACAGATACGCAGTATTTT. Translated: CASSSKQGTTDTQYF.

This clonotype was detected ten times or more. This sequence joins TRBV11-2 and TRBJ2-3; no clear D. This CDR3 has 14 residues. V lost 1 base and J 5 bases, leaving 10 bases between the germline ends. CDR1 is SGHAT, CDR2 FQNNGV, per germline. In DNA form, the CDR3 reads TGTGCCAGCAGCTTAGTTGGCCCCGGAGATACGCAGTATTTT. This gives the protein CASSLVGPGDTQYF.

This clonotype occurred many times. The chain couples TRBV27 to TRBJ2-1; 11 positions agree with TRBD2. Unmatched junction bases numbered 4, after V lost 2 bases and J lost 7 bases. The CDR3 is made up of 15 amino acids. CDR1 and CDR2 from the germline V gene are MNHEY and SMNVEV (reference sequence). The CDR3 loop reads CASSLLTSGNNEQFF. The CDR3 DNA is TGTGCCAGCAGTTTACTGACTAGCGGGAATAATGAGCAGTTCTTC.

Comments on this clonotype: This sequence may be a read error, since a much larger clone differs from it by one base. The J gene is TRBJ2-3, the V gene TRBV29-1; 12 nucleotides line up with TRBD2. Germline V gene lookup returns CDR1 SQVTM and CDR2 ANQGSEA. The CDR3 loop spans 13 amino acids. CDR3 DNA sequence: TGCAGCGTTGGAGAGACTAGCGGGAGTAGGCAGTGTTTT. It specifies CSVGETSGSRQCF.

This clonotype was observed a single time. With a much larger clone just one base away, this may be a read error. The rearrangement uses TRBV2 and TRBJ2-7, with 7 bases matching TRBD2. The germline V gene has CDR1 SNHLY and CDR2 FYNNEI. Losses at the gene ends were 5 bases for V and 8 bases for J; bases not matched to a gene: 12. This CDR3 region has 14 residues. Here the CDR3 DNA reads TGTGCCAGCAGTCCCCTAGCGGAAGGGCCCCAGCAGTACTTC. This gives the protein CASSPLAEGPQQYF.

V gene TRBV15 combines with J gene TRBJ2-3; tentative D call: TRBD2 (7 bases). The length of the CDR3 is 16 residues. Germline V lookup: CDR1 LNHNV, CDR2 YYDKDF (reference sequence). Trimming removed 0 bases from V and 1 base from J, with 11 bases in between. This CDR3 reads CATSRDAGGRTDTQYF. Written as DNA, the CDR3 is TGTGCCACCAGCAGAGATGCCGGGGGGCGCACAGATACGCAGTATTTT.

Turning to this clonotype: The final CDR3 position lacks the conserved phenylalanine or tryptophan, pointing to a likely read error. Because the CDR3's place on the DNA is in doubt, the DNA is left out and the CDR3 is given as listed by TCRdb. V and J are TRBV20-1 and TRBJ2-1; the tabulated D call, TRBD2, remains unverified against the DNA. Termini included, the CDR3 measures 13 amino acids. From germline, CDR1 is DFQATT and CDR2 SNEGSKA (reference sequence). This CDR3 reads CSANPSGTEGQIC.

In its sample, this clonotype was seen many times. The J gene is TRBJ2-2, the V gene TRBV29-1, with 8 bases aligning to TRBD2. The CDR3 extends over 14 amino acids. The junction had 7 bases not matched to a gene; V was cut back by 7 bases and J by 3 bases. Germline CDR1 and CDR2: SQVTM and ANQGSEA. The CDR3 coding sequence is TGCAGCGGCCGAGCGGGAGTGGACACCGGGGAGCTGTTTTTT. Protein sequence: CSGRAGVDTGELFF.

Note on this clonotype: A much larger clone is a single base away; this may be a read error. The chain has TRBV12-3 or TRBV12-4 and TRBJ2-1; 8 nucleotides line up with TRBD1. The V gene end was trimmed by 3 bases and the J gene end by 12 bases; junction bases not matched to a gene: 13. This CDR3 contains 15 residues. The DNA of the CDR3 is TGTGCCAGCAGTTTGTTAGGACAGGGTAATATCGGGCAGTTCTTC. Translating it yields CASSLLGQGNIGQFF.